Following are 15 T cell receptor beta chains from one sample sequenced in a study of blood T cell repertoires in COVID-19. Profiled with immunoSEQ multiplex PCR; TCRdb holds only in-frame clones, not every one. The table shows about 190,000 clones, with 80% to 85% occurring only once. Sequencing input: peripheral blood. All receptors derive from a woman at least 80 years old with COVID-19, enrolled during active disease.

The CDR3 reads CASSIQGSTDTQYF. The CDR3 DNA sequence: TGTGCCAGTAGTATACAGGGAAGCACAGATACGCAGTATTTT. The chain employs TRBV19 and TRBJ2-3, with TRBD1 as a possible D gene (5 bases). The CDR3 totals 14 residues. Trimming removed 2 bases from V and 0 bases from J, with 6 bases in between. Germline V gives CDR1 LNHDA, CDR2 SQIVND (reference sequence).

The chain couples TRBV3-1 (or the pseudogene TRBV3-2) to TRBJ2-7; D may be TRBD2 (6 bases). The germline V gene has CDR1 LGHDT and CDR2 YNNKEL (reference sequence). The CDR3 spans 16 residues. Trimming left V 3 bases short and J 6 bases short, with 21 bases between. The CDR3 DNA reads TGTGCCAGCAGCCATAAGGCTAGGACTCTTAGCGGCGAGCAGTACTTC. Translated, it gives CASSHKARTLSGEQYF.

This CDR3 reads CASSLDASPQTVTLHF. CDR3 in DNA: TGCGCCAGCAGCTTGGATGCGTCCCCCCAAACCGTCACCCTCCACTTT. The V call is TRBV5-1, the J call TRBJ1-6, with D uncertain. The germline gives CDR1 SGHRS, CDR2 YFSETQ. V was clipped by 0 bases and J by 14 bases, with 21 bases between them. The CDR3 covers 16 residues.

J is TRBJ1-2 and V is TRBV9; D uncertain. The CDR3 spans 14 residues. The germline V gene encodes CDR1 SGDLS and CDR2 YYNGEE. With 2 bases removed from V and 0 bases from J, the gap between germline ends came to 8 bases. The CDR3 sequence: CASSVTGSNYGYTF. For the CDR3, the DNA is TGTGCCAGCAGCGTTACCGGGTCTAACTATGGCTACACCTTC.

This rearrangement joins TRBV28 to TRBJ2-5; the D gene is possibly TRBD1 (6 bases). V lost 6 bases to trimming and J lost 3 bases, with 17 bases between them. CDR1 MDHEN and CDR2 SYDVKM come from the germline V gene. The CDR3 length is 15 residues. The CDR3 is CASSLVGAGEETQYF. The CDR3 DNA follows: TGTGCCAGCAGCCTAGTGGGGGCCGGGGAAGAGACCCAGTACTTC. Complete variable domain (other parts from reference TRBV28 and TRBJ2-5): DVKVTQSSRYLVKRTGEKVFLECVQDMDHENMFWYRQDPGLGLRLIYFSYDVKMKEKGDIPEGYSVSREKKERFSLILESASTNQTSMYLCASSLVGAGEETQYFGPGTRLLVL.

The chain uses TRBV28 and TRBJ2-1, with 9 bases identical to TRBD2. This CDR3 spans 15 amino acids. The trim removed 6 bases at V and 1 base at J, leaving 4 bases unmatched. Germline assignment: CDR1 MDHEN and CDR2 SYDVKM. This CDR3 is CASSPLAGSYNEQFF. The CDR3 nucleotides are TGTGCCAGCAGCCCCCTAGCGGGGTCCTACAATGAGCAGTTCTTC.

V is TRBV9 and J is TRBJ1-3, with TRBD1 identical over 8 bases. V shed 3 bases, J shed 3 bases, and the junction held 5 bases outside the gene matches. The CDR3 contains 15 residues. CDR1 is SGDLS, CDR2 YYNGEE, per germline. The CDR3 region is CASSDQGAGGNTIYF. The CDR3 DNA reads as TGTGCCAGCAGCGATCAGGGGGCAGGTGGAAACACCATATATTTT. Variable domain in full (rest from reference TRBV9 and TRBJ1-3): DSGVTQTPKHLITATGQRVTLRCSPRSGDLSVYWYQQSLDQGLQFLIQYYNGEERAKGNILERFSAQQFPDLHSELNLSSLELGDSALYFCASSDQGAGGNTIYFGEGSWLTVV.

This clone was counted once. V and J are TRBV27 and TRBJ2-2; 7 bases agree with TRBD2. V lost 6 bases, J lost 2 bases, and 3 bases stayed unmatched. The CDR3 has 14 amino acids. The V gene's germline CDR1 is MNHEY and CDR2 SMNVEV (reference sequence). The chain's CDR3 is CASSLGLNTGELFF. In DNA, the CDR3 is TGTGCCAGCAGCCTGGGACTAAACACCGGGGAGCTGTTTTTT.

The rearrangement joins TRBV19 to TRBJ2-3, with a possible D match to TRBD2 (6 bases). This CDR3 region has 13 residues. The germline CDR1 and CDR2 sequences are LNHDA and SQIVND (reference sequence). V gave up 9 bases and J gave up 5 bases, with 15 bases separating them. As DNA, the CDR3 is TGTGCCAGCACGGGGGTGGAGGGAGATACGCAGTATTTT. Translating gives CASTGVEGDTQYF.

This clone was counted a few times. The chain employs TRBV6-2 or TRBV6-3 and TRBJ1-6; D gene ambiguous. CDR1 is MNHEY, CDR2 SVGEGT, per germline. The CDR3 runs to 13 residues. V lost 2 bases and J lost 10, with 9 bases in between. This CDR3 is CASSYTEESPLHF. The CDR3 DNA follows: TGTGCCAGCAGTTACACCGAGGAATCACCCCTCCACTTT.

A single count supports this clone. The CDR3 spells CASRPQGVDTQYF. CDR3 DNA sequence: TGTGCCAGCAGGCCACAGGGAGTAGATACGCAGTATTTT. The chain joins TRBV6-5 to TRBJ2-3, with a weak D call TRBD1 (6 bases). The CDR3 spans 13 residues. Trimming left V 6 bases short and J 5 bases short, with 12 bases between. Germline V gene lookup returns CDR1 MNHEY and CDR2 SVGAGI.

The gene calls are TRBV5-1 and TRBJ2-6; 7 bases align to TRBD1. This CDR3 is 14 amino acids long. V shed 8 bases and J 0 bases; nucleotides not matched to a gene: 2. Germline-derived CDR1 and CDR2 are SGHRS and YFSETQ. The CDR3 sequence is CASGDSSGANVLTF. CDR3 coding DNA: TGCGCCAGTGGGGACAGCTCTGGGGCCAACGTCCTGACTTTC.

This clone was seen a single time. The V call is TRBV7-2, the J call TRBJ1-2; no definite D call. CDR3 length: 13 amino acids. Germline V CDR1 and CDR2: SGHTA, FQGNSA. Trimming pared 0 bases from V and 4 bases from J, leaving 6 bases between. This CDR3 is CASSLASSYGYTF. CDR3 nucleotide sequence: TGTGCCAGCAGCTTAGCCAGTTCCTATGGCTACACCTTC.

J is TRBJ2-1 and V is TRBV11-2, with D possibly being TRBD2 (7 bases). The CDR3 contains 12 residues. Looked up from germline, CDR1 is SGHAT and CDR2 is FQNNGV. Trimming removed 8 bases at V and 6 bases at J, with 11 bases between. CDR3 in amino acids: CASGGAGNEQFF. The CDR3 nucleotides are TGTGCCAGCGGGGGGGCCGGCAATGAGCAGTTCTTC.

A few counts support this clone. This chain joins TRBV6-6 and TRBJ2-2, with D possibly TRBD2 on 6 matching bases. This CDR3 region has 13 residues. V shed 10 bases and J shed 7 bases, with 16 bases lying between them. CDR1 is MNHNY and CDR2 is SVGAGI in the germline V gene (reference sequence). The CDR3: CATVGTLGGELFF. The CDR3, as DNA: TGTGCCACCGTCGGGACTCTCGGCGGGGAGCTGTTTTTT.